The next 18 T cell receptor beta chains were all read from a single sample in a study of Ad26.COV2.S vaccination and SARS-CoV-2 variants. Treatment indicated: roughly 20 received Ad26.COV2.S at low or high dose, single or two shots; 5 received placebo; per-sample allocation not given. Day 63 following the first vaccine or placebo injection was when the samples were taken. Method: immunoSEQ multiplex PCR; TCRdb's copy keeps in-frame clones and lacks some. The data show roughly 500,000 clones, 70% to 90% seen once. The specimen comprised peripheral blood, sampled in a trial of Ad26.COV2.S vaccine versus placebo. The receptors here all came from a person aged 18-60 years who received the Ad26.COV2.S COVID-19 vaccine or a placebo.

The chain joins TRBV7-9 to TRBJ2-3; TRBD2 matches at 11 bases. The trim removed 7 bases at V and 3 bases at J, leaving 6 bases unmatched. The germline V gene encodes CDR1 SEHNR and CDR2 FQNEAQ (reference sequence). There are 15 residues in the CDR3. CDR3 in amino acids: CASNSLAGATDTQYF. CDR3 in DNA: TGTGCCAGCAACTCACTAGCGGGAGCTACAGATACGCAGTATTTT.

The J gene is TRBJ1-2, the V gene TRBV10-3; D perhaps matches TRBD1 (6 bases). Trimming removed 5 bases at V and 6 bases at J, with 10 bases between. CDR3 size: 12 residues. Per germline, CDR1 ENHRY and CDR2 SYGVKD. This CDR3 is CAISSDRHGYTF. Written as DNA, the CDR3 is TGTGCCATCAGTAGTGACAGGCATGGCTACACCTTC.

The rearrangement joins TRBV29-1 to TRBJ2-1, with D possibly being TRBD1 (6 bases). CDR1 and CDR2 (germline): SQVTM, ANQGSEA. The CDR3 consists of 13 residues. Trimming pared 5 bases from V and 3 bases from J, leaving 11 bases between. The CDR3 sequence is CSVRSDSYNEQFF. CDR3 sequence (DNA): TGCAGCGTTCGTTCGGACAGCTACAATGAGCAGTTCTTC.

The rearrangement joins TRBV2 to TRBJ2-7; 11 nucleotides line up with TRBD1. CDR1 is SNHLY and CDR2 is FYNNEI in the germline V gene. V shed 6 bases and J 6 bases; nucleotides not matched to a gene: 22. This CDR3 spans 19 amino acids. CDR3 coding DNA: TGTGCCAGCAGCATACTCGGACAGGGGGCTCCCTACGTCCCTCTCGAGCAGTACTTC. It translates to CASSILGQGAPYVPLEQYF.

The chain is built from TRBV5-4 and TRBJ1-4, with TRBD1 as a possible D gene (6 bases). The CDR3 is made up of 16 amino acids. The V gene lost 0 bases and the J gene lost 8 bases, with 17 bases spanning the gap. CDR1 and CDR2 from the germline V gene are SGHNT and YYREEE (reference sequence). The CDR3 nucleotides are TGTGCCAGCAGCTTGGACCCCACAGGGAACAGGGAAAAACTGTTTTTT. Translated, it gives CASSLDPTGNREKLFF.

This chain connects TRBV21-1 to TRBJ1-1; the D call in the table, TRBD1, was not verified against the DNA. TRBV21-1 is labeled a pseudogene. The CDR3 is made up of 17 amino acids. CDR3 protein: CASSRFIFDRANTEAFF. In DNA form, the CDR3 reads TGTGCCAGCAGCAGGTTCATCTTCGACAGGGCGAACACTGAAGCTTTCTTT.

This clone was seen a few times. J is TRBJ2-7 and V is TRBV9, with a weak D call TRBD2 (5 bases). V was clipped by 0 bases and J by 4 bases, with 11 bases between them. Looked up from germline, CDR1 is SGDLS and CDR2 is YYNGEE. The CDR3 covers 14 residues. The CDR3 is CASSVAGVEYEQYF. DNA of the CDR3: TGTGCCAGCAGCGTAGCCGGGGTAGAGTACGAGCAGTACTTC.

The V gene is TRBV28, the J gene TRBJ2-1, with 7 bases that match TRBD1. Germline CDR1 MDHEN, CDR2 SYDVKM. The CDR3 spans 18 residues. The junction had 25 bases not matched to a gene; V was cut back by 5 bases and J by 12 bases. In DNA, the CDR3 is TGTGCCAGCAGTCCCTGGGGCGCCGGCGAGGGGGCTAAATGGCGGCAGTTCTTC. Translation: CASSPWGAGEGAKWRQFF.

This clone has only a few counts. CDR3 DNA sequence: TGTGCCAGCAGCTCGAAGATGTACGAGCAGTACTTC. It yields the protein CASSSKMYEQYF. The rearrangement links TRBV7-8 to TRBJ2-7; D unresolved. Germline loops: CDR1 SGHVS, CDR2 FQNEAQ. V was trimmed by 4 bases and J by 4 bases, leaving 8 bases between them. The CDR3 covers 12 residues.

The chain uses TRBV15 and TRBJ2-1; tentatively, D is TRBD2 (6 bases). The CDR3 runs 16 residues. V lost 0 bases and J lost 6, with 15 bases in between. Per the germline V gene, CDR1 is LNHNV and CDR2 is YYDKDF (reference sequence). The CDR3 DNA reads TGTGCCACCAGCAGAGATGGCCGGGGACTCTTCAATGAGCAGTTCTTC. The encoded protein is CATSRDGRGLFNEQFF.

The chain carries TRBV14 and TRBJ2-1, with 8 bases that match TRBD1. Trimming cost V 1 base and J 6 bases; bases outside gene matches: 2. CDR3 length equals 14 residues. Germline-derived CDR1 and CDR2 are SGHDN and FVKESK. CDR3 nucleotide sequence: TGTGCCAGCAGCCAAGGGACAGGGACCAATGAGCAGTTCTTC. Translation gives CASSQGTGTNEQFF.

This clone appeared a few times. The V gene is TRBV9, the J gene TRBJ1-1; no clear D gene. Germline-derived CDR1 and CDR2 are SGDLS and YYNGEE. This CDR3 comprises 15 residues. The germline V and J ends were trimmed by 0 bases and 2 bases, with 11 bases remaining between them. CDR3 nucleotide sequence: TGTGCCAGCAGCGTAGCCTCGACGGTAAACACTGAAGCTTTCTTT. It encodes CASSVASTVNTEAFF.

The chain recombines TRBV7-8 with TRBJ2-6; D unresolved. V was pared by 4 bases and J by 0 bases, with 13 bases between. The length of the CDR3 is 17 residues. Germline V gene data show CDR1 as SGHVS and CDR2 as FQNEAQ. CDR3 in DNA: TGTGCCAGCAGCTCCAAGTTAGGGCCCTCTGGGGCCAACGTCCTGACTTTC. Residues: CASSSKLGPSGANVLTF.

The gene calls are TRBV7-3 and TRBJ2-7; no clear D gene. This CDR3 contains 13 residues. The germline V gene encodes CDR1 SGHTA and CDR2 FQGTGA. The V gene lost 4 bases and the J gene lost 3 bases, with 10 bases spanning the gap. The CDR3 DNA is TGTGCCAGCAGCTCCGGGCCACGCTACGAGCAGTACTTC. Translation: CASSSGPRYEQYF.

The chain joins TRBV18 to TRBJ2-7, with TRBD1 as a possible D gene (6 bases). Germline V gene sequence: CDR1 KGHSH, CDR2 LQKENI. Deletions cut 3 bases from V and 0 bases from J, with 9 bases between. This CDR3 has 14 residues. The CDR3 bases are TGTGCCAGCTCACCCGAGACAGGCTCCTACGAGCAGTACTTC. This codes for CASSPETGSYEQYF.

This clone was picked up one time. Other DNA sequences in this specimen translate into the identical CDR3. The chain is built from TRBV5-1 and TRBJ1-3, with unresolved D. Germline-derived CDR1 and CDR2 are SGHRS and YFSETQ. V was cut by 0 bases and J by 1 base, with 5 bases left in between. This CDR3 has 14 amino acids. The DNA for the CDR3 is TGCGCCAGCAGCTTGGACGGTTCTGGAAACACCATATATTTT. This gives the protein CASSLDGSGNTIYF.

V usage is TRBV18 and J usage is TRBJ1-4, with TRBD1 identical over 7 bases. V gave up 4 bases and J gave up 3 bases; unmatched junction bases: 5. Germline V gene sequence: CDR1 KGHSH, CDR2 LQKENI. This CDR3 has 15 amino acids. The CDR3 reads CASSLDRAANEKLFF. The CDR3 coding sequence is TGTGCCAGCTCACTAGACAGGGCGGCTAATGAAAAACTGTTTTTT. Variable domain in full (rest from reference TRBV18 and TRBJ1-4): NAGVMQNPRHLVRRRGQEARLRCSPMKGHSHVYWYRQLPEEGLKFMVYLQKENIIDESGMPKERFSAEFPKEGPSILRIQQVVRGDSAAYFCASSLDRAANEKLFFGSGTQLSVL.

The chain links TRBV19 to TRBJ2-2; weak D call: TRBD1 (6 bases). Germline CDR1 LNHDA, CDR2 SQIVND (reference sequence). V shed 6 bases and J shed 6 bases, with 26 bases lying between them. The CDR3 extends over 18 amino acids. The DNA for the CDR3 is TGTGCCAGTAGACAGACCAGGGGTGTAGGGTCCCTCTCCGGGGAGCTGTTTTTT. Amino acid sequence: CASRQTRGVGSLSGELFF.